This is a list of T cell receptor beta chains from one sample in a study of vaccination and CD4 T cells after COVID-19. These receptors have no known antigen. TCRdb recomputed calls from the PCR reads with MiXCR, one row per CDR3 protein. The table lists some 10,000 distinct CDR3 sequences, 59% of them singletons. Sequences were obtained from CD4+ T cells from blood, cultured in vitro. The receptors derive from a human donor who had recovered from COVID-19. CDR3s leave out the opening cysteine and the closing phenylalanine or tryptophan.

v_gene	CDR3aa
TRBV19	ASSIQGAVGNQPQH
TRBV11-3	ASSQDGTYEQY
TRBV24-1	ATSDLLGQY
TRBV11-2	ASSLDSGINQPQH
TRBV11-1	ASSNRQGNIQY
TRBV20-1	SARDRAGNYGYT
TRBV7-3	ASSLDRDQPQH
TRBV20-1	SARKLTGTQRYGYT
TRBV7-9	ASSQGQGLIRDYGYT
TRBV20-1	SARDIDRSNYGYT
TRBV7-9	ASSLAPGQGTTTEAF
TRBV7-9	ASSFLGMGTEAF
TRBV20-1	SASYPGGREETQY
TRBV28	ASQPPGLAGGGNEQF
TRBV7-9	ASSLKGYGYT
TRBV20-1	SANPAGSREKLF
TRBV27	ASRDSSGNTIY
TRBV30	AWSASFLNSPLH
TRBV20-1	SARRTRSAGELF
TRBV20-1	SARVKGHYGYT
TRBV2	ASSSPTGRKGGYT
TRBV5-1	ASSFDTYNEQF
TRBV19	ASSQGAWTEAF
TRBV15	ATSRDQGTSYEQY
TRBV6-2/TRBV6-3	ASRDPRGSNEQF
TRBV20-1	SAHTRGQLNTEAF
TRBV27	ASSLSRVSNSPLH
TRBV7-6	ASSSLQGTGTDTQY
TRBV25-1	ASSPGGRLNTEAF
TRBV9	ASSGTGGSTDTQY
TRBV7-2	ASRQEGGRAPYEQY
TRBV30	AWSGGTEEQY
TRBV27	ASSLRGTDTQY
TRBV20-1	SARDPRGLGTEAF
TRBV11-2	ASSLGRVEAF
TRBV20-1	SASRGLNQPQH
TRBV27	ATKRVENTEAF
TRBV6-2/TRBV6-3	ASTPGPSYNEQF
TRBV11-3	ASSLDAGVAGQETQY
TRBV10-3	AISDVGTEAF
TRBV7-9	ASSLTQYYNEQF
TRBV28	ASSLGLGYGYT
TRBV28	ASSLGSSGANVLT
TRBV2	ASSEAMRNNQPQH
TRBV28	ASSFELGGNYEQY
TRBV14	ASSQRRNYEQY
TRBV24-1	ATSENGQGNSPLH
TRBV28	ASCHGGADNEKLF